This T cell receptor (beta chain) originates from a study of T-cell memory formation after mild COVID-19. Whole-study findings and limits: The second-wave clones peaking on day 37 were not confirmed as SARS-CoV-2-specific. Contracting clones from day 15 to 85 showed balanced CD4/CD8; later expanders favored CD4+.

Germline CDR1 reads SGHDN; CDR2 reads FVKESK. The CDR3 runs 13 residues. TCRdb fed the 5' RACE reads into MiXCR, producing one record per CDR3 protein. The data show 400,000 or so distinct CDR3 sequences, 15% to 20% seen once. With regard to this clonotype: Antigen specificity is unknown. A read error may account for a junction end that differs from germline.

What was sequenced was PBMCs or a T cell subset sorted from them (not recorded which). The receptor was derived from an adult woman who had mild COVID-19 (a few samples of this study predate the infection). Cell type and time point are not known. The chain links TRBV14 to TRBJ2-5; D might be TRBD2 (5 bases). The CDR3 spells CGSSQDPAGTQYF. The CDR3 DNA follows: TGTGGCAGCAGCCAAGACCCCGCGGGGACCCAGTACTTC.